This T cell receptor (beta chain) originates from a study of vaccination effects on CD4 cells after COVID-19. On day 10 of culture, CD4+ T cells were separated out. PCR showed that the person got SARS-CoV-2 infection at some point between March and December 2020. Each participant was given two doses of one vaccine (BNT162b2 or mRNA-1273). A note on this clone: Its target is not known.

Here immunoSEQ multiplex PCR was the method, and the copy in TCRdb shows in-frame clones only, minus some. The sample shows 40,000 to 45,000 clones, 76% of them seen only once. Sequencing used CD4+ T cells from PBMCs cultured without peptide, obtained after COVID-19 vaccination. The clonotype was recovered from a human donor who had a prior SARS-CoV-2 infection.

CDR3 DNA: TGTGCCAGCAGCTCCTCAGGGAGTTCATTTCGGGGCTACACCTTC. This gives the protein CASSSSGSSFRGYTF. The genes are TRBV13 and TRBJ1-2; perhaps TRBD1 as D (5 bases). Deletions cut 4 bases from V and 8 bases from J, with 20 bases between. Germline-derived CDR1 and CDR2 are PRHDT and FYEKMQ (reference sequence). CDR3 length: 15 amino acids.